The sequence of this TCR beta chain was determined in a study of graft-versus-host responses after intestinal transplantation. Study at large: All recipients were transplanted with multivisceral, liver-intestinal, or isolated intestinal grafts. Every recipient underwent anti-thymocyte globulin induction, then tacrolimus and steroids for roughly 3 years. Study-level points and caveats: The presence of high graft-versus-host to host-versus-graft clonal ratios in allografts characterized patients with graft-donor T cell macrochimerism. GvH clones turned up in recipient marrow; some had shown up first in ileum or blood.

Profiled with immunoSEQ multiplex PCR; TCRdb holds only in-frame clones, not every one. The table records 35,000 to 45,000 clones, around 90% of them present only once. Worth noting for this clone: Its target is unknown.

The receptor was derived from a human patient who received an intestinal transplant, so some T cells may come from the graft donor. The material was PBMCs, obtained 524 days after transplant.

The CDR3 here is CASSQDLGNEQFF. The CDR3 region has the DNA TGCGCCAGCAGCCAAGACCTTGGAAATGAGCAGTTCTTC. The chain links TRBV4-3 to TRBJ2-1; the D is unclear. The CDR3 consists of 13 residues. V lost 0 bases, J lost 7 bases, and 7 bases lay in between. Germline CDR1 reads LGHNA; CDR2 reads YSLEER.